The clone carrying this TCR beta chain was recorded many times. Its target is unknown. The read falls 3 residues short of the CDR3 end, and the missing part is taken from the germline J gene. This entry comes from a study of T cell clonality in common variable immunodeficiency. Regarding the study as a whole: Compared with controls, CVID subjects had fewer shared TCRbeta clones.

Assay used: immunoSEQ multiplex PCR; TCRdb lists only in-frame clones, some missing. Altogether 50,000 to 60,000 clones were found in the sample, and no singletons occur. The germline V gene has CDR1 MDHEN and CDR2 SYDVKM. CDR3 length equals 16 residues. V shed 6 bases and J shed 7 bases, with 22 bases lying between them. J is TRBJ1-5 and V is TRBV28; D gene ambiguous. The sequence derives from a person between 18 and 75 years old in good health. Sample: peripheral blood mononuclear cells. The sequenced CDR3 bases are TGTGCCAGCAGACTCCGGTATGCATCGACGGGGCAGCCC. Translating it yields CASRLRYASTGQP. The complete CDR3 sequence is CASRLRYASTGQPQHF.